One sample yielded the 16 T cell receptor beta chains listed below, sequenced in a study of cytomegalovirus exposure and HLA in healthy donors. The PCR ran on 60 Vbeta and 13 Jbeta primers. Profiled with immunoSEQ multiplex PCR; TCRdb holds only in-frame clones, not every one. The sample lists roughly 150,000 clones, approximately 79% seen once, with 2% to 2.5% in the top ten. Sequenced: PBMCs. These receptors came from a male donor in good health and CMV-seronegative.

The gene calls are TRBV4-2 and TRBJ2-5, with TRBD1 as a possible D gene (5 bases). Looked up from germline, CDR1 is LGHNA and CDR2 is YNFKEQ. V gave up 0 bases and J gave up 5 bases, with 13 bases separating them. This CDR3 spans 15 amino acids. CDR3 coding DNA: TGTGCCAGCAGCCAAGAAGGCAGGGTTGGGGAGACCCAGTACTTC. Translating it yields CASSQEGRVGETQYF.

The V gene is TRBV6-1, the J gene TRBJ2-1; 9 positions agree with TRBD1. Germline-derived CDR1 and CDR2 are MNHNS and SASEGT. This CDR3 spans 13 amino acids. J was trimmed by 10 bases and V by 9 bases; bases with no gene match: 10. The CDR3 DNA follows: TGTGCCAGTTTGGGACAGGGATCGGGCGAGCAGTTCTTC. This gives the protein CASLGQGSGEQFF.

V gene TRBV5-1 combines with J gene TRBJ2-5; 7 positions agree with TRBD1. The end of the DNA aligns better with TRBJ2-7, so the J call may be wrong. CDR1 is SGHRS and CDR2 is YFSETQ in the germline V gene. The CDR3 is 14 amino acids. CDR3 region: CASSLTGNEAEQYF. The CDR3 DNA reads TGCGCCAGCAGTCTGACAGGGAACGAGGCCGAGCAGTACTTC.

A few counts support this clone. This sequence joins TRBV6-5 and TRBJ1-1, with TRBD1 matching over 9 bases. The V gene end was trimmed by 6 bases and the J gene end by 6 bases; junction bases not matched to a gene: 5. CDR1 is MNHEY and CDR2 is SVGAGI in the germline V gene. The CDR3 contains 13 residues. The CDR3 spells CASRGGTGSEAFF. DNA of the CDR3: TGTGCCAGCAGGGGCGGGACAGGGTCTGAAGCTTTCTTT.

The J gene is TRBJ1-4, the V gene TRBV30, with D unresolved. From germline, CDR1 is GTSNPN and CDR2 SVGIG (reference sequence). V was pared by 0 bases and J by 2 bases, with 10 bases between. The CDR3 length is 15 residues. CDR3 loop: CAWSVRRSTNEKLFF. CDR3 DNA sequence: TGTGCCTGGAGTGTACGTAGATCGACTAATGAAAAACTGTTTTTT.

This clone was counted once. The gene calls are TRBV19 and TRBJ1-5; D uncertain. CDR3 length: 12 amino acids. Germline V gene data show CDR1 as LNHDA and CDR2 as SQIVND (reference sequence). Trimming shortened V by 6 bases and J by 11 bases, and 14 bases separated the two germline ends. CDR3 DNA: TGTGCCAGTAGGTCTGAGCTGGGCACCCAGCATTTT. Translation: CASRSELGTQHF.

This clone appeared a few times. The V call is TRBV2, the J call TRBJ1-1; D uncertain. V was pared by 10 bases and J by 5 bases, with 17 bases between. The CDR3 has 13 residues. The V gene's germline CDR1 is SNHLY and CDR2 FYNNEI. CDR3 amino acids: CATKYSRETEAFF. The CDR3 bases are TGTGCCACGAAGTACTCTCGCGAGACTGAAGCTTTCTTT. The full variable domain, with the rest looked up from reference TRBV2 and TRBJ1-1, is EPEVTQTPSHQVTQMGQEVILRCVPISNHLYFYWYRQILGQKVEFLVSFYNNEISEKSEIFDDQFSVERPDGSNFTLKIRSTKLEDSAMYFCATKYSRETEAFFGQGTRLTVV.

The chain couples TRBV5-1 to TRBJ1-3, with D perhaps matching TRBD1 (6 bases). V was clipped by 4 bases and J by 2 bases, with 19 bases between them. The CDR3 runs 17 residues. CDR1 is SGHRS, CDR2 YFSETQ, per germline. CDR3: CASSRIGTTGTGNTIYF. The CDR3 DNA is TGCGCCAGCAGCCGAATCGGAACTACAGGGACTGGAAACACCATATATTTT. The full variable domain, completed using reference TRBV5-1 and TRBJ1-3, is KAGVTQTPRYLIKTRGQQVTLSCSPISGHRSVSWYQQTPGQGLQFLFEYFSETQRNKGNFPGRFSGRQFSNSRSEMNVSTLELGDSALYLCASSRIGTTGTGNTIYFGEGSWLTVV.

On this clone: Within the sample, other DNA sequences also encode this same CDR3. The chain joins TRBV6-5 to TRBJ2-2; unclear D gene. Germline assignment: CDR1 MNHEY and CDR2 SVGAGI. The CDR3 runs to 15 residues. The V end lost 6 bases, the J end lost 4 bases, and 15 bases lay between the germline ends. The chain's CDR3 is CASSPQHSSTGELFF. The DNA for the CDR3 is TGTGCCAGCAGCCCCCAGCACAGCTCCACCGGGGAGCTGTTTTTT.

This clone was detected once. The V gene is TRBV6-1, the J gene TRBJ1-3; D remains ambiguous. The V end was cut by 3 bases, the J end by 0 bases, with 9 bases between. This CDR3 is 15 amino acids long. Germline values: CDR1 MNHNS, CDR2 SASEGT. CDR3 residues: CASSDEGSSGNTIYF. CDR3 DNA: TGTGCCAGCAGTGATGAGGGAAGCTCTGGAAACACCATATATTTT.

This clone was detected only once. A read error may produce the germline difference seen at one junction end. The chain combines TRBV11-2 with TRBJ2-7, with TRBD1 matching 7 bases. The CDR3 extends over 12 amino acids. CDR1 is SGHAT and CDR2 is FQNNGV in the germline V gene. The CDR3 DNA sequence: TGTGCCAGCAGCCTAGAGGGACAGCAGCAGTACTTC. Amino acids: CASSLEGQQQYF.

The rearrangement links TRBV2 to TRBJ2-3, with D possibly matching TRBD1 (6 bases). V shed 4 bases and J shed 0 bases, with 8 bases lying between them. There are 14 residues in the CDR3. Germline assignment: CDR1 SNHLY and CDR2 FYNNEI. The CDR3 nucleotides are TGTGCCAGCAGTGGGGGGCGAAGCACAGATACGCAGTATTTT. Its protein is CASSGGRSTDTQYF. The variable domain in full, with the rest retrieved from reference TRBV2 and TRBJ2-3, is EPEVTQTPSHQVTQMGQEVILRCVPISNHLYFYWYRQILGQKVEFLVSFYNNEISEKSEIFDDQFSVERPDGSNFTLKIRSTKLEDSAMYFCASSGGRSTDTQYFGPGTRLTVL.

The table lists this clone with a few counts. The rearrangement joins TRBV5-5 to TRBJ1-2, with TRBD1 identical over 8 bases. The CDR3 runs 14 residues. Trimming cost V 3 bases and J 4 bases; bases outside gene matches: 5. Germline assignment: CDR1 SGHKS and CDR2 YYEKEE (reference sequence). The CDR3 region has the DNA TGTGCCAGCAGCTCACAGGGGGAAGGCTATGGCTACACCTTC. This codes for CASSSQGEGYGYTF.

This clone was seen a few times. This sequence joins TRBV5-8 and TRBJ1-2; perhaps TRBD1 as D (6 bases). Trimming shortened V by 3 bases and J by 8 bases, and 20 bases separated the two germline ends. Germline-derived CDR1 and CDR2 are SGHTS and YDEGEE. The CDR3 is 15 amino acids. The CDR3 bases are TGTGCCAGCAGCTACATCGCCAAGGGGGAGCTAGGCTACACCTTC. Its translation: CASSYIAKGELGYTF.

The CDR3 loop is CSGGDRDYEQYF. The CDR3 DNA reads TGCAGCGGGGGGGACAGGGACTACGAGCAGTACTTC. The V and J genes are TRBV29-1 and TRBJ2-7; TRBD1 matches 9 bases. The V segment lost 7 bases and the J segment 3 bases; nucleotides outside the gene matches: 4. Germline values: CDR1 SQVTM, CDR2 ANQGSEA. The CDR3 spans 12 residues.

This sequence joins TRBV6-6 and TRBJ1-1; the D gene is possibly TRBD1 (6 bases). V gave up 2 bases and J gave up 4 bases, with 11 bases separating them. CDR1 and CDR2 from the germline V gene are MNHNY and SVGAGI (reference sequence). The CDR3 is made up of 14 amino acids. The CDR3 region has the DNA TGTGCCAGCAGTTACGGGGGGGCTGGCACTGAAGCTTTCTTT. Amino acid sequence: CASSYGGAGTEAFF.